The 26 T cell receptor beta chains presented below share a single source sample, sequenced in a study of blood T cells in healthy people across ages. PCR was performed a second time for about 7 to 11 cycles using a sample-barcoded 5' primer and a J-beta primer mix. TCRdb itself ran the 5' RACE reads through MiXCR, one entry per CDR3 protein. The data contain about 1,800,000 distinct CDR3 sequences, 28% of them singletons. Input material: blood. The receptors originated from a woman between 25 and 40 years old in good health.

This clonotype has only a few counts. A much larger clonotype is one base distant, so this may be a read error. The V call is TRBV20-1, the J call TRBJ2-1, with TRBD2 matching over 8 bases. TRBJ2-7 explains the end of the DNA better; the J call may be wrong. This CDR3 has 14 residues. The germline CDR1 and CDR2 sequences are DFQATT and SNEGSKA (reference sequence). CDR3 bases: TGCAGTGCTAGGAGCGGGAGCTCCTACAATGAGCAGTACTTC. Translation: CSARSGSSYNEQYF.

The count of this clonotype is one. V gene TRBV20-1 combines with J gene TRBJ2-7; a possible D gene is TRBD2 (6 bases). With 1 base removed from V and 0 bases from J, the gap between germline ends came to 16 bases. Looked up from germline, CDR1 is DFQATT and CDR2 is SNEGSKA (reference sequence). This CDR3 has 16 amino acids. In DNA form, the CDR3 reads TGCAGTGCTAGAGGTCAAGAGGCGGGGAACTCCTACGAGCAGTACTTC. Translation gives CSARGQEAGNSYEQYF.

The chain combines TRBV28 with TRBJ2-2, with D hard to call. V was shortened by 11 bases and J by 6 bases, with 10 bases between the two germline ends. This CDR3 region has 11 residues. CDR1 is MDHEN and CDR2 is SYDVKM in the germline V gene. CDR3 residues: CAGLTSGELFF. DNA of the CDR3: TGTGCCGGATTGACTTCCGGGGAGCTGTTTTTT.

This clonotype was counted at least ten times. The chain couples TRBV4-3 to TRBJ2-3; possible D gene TRBD2, 5 bases. The CDR3 has 16 amino acids. Trimming shortened V by 1 base and J by 2 bases, and 13 bases separated the two germline ends. Germline values: CDR1 LGHNA, CDR2 YSLEER. CDR3 loop: CASSQGAGHTTDTQYF. CDR3 coding DNA: TGCGCCAGCAGCCAAGGGGCGGGTCATACCACAGATACGCAGTATTTT.

The chain recombines TRBV6-2 or TRBV6-3 with TRBJ1-1; D may be TRBD1 (5 bases). V was pared by 2 bases and J by 1 base, with 8 bases between. The germline gives CDR1 MNHEY, CDR2 SVGEGT. The CDR3 length is 14 residues. The DNA of the CDR3 is TGTGCCAGCAGTTACAGAGGGGAGAACACTGAAGCTTTCTTT. Translated: CASSYRGENTEAFF.

Ten or more counts support this clonotype. The chain joins TRBV20-1 to TRBJ2-7; 9 bases fit TRBD2. J lost 2 bases, V lost 6 bases, and 5 bases had no gene match. Germline assignment: CDR1 DFQATT and CDR2 SNEGSKA (reference sequence). The CDR3 consists of 13 residues. CDR3 nucleotide sequence: TGCAGTGCCTCATCTAGCGGGGCCTACGAGCAGTACTTC. Protein: CSASSSGAYEQYF.

The chain has TRBV5-1 and TRBJ1-1, with 7 bases that match TRBD1. With 3 bases clipped from V and 5 bases from J, the junction kept 4 bases outside the gene matches. Germline-derived CDR1 and CDR2 are SGHRS and YFSETQ. This CDR3 has 13 residues. The CDR3 bases are TGCGCCAGCAGCTCGACAGGGCCTACTGAAGCTTTCTTT. This gives the protein CASSSTGPTEAFF.

This clonotype was seen a handful of times. The CDR3: CASSPPQRGGTDTQYF. In nucleotides, the CDR3 is TGTGCCAGCTCACCACCGCAGCGGGGGGGAACAGATACGCAGTATTTT. J is TRBJ2-3 and V is TRBV18; 10 nucleotides line up with TRBD2. This CDR3 spans 16 amino acids. Per the germline V gene, CDR1 is KGHSH and CDR2 is LQKENI. The trim removed 0 bases at V and 3 bases at J, leaving 3 bases unmatched.

This clonotype has only a few counts. The V gene is TRBV10-3, the J gene TRBJ2-7; TRBD2 agrees at 8 bases. This CDR3 comprises 13 residues. The trim removed 5 bases at V and 4 bases at J, leaving 4 bases unmatched. CDR1 is ENHRY, CDR2 SYGVKD, per germline. The DNA for the CDR3 is TGTGCCATCAGTTTAGCGGGAACGTACGAGCAGTACTTC. Residues: CAISLAGTYEQYF.

As concerns this clonotype: Sequence at one end of the junction differs from germline and may be a read error. The J gene is TRBJ2-4, the V gene TRBV4-3; D might be TRBD2 (6 bases). The CDR3 extends over 13 amino acids. CDR1 and CDR2 from the germline V gene are LGHNA and YSLEER. The CDR3 reads CANSQEQRGEQYF. The CDR3, as DNA: TGCGCCAACAGCCAAGAACAGCGCGGGGAGCAGTACTTC.

This clonotype has a count of ten or more. This chain's CDR3 is CASSSRWDEQFF. CDR3 nucleotides: TGTGCCAGCAGCTCTCGGTGGGATGAGCAGTTCTTC. This sequence joins TRBV11-3 and TRBJ2-1, with D uncertain. Trimming stripped 4 bases from V and 8 bases from J, with 9 bases between. Per the germline V gene, CDR1 is SGHNT and CDR2 is YENEEA. The CDR3 totals 12 residues.

This clonotype was counted many times. This sequence joins TRBV29-1 and TRBJ2-7; 10 bases agree with TRBD2. V lost 0 bases, J lost 2 bases, and 4 bases stayed unmatched. This CDR3 contains 15 residues. Germline loops: CDR1 SQVTM, CDR2 ANQGSEA. The CDR3 region is CSVEDRTSGAYEQYF. In DNA, the CDR3 is TGCAGCGTTGAAGATCGGACTAGCGGAGCCTACGAGCAGTACTTC.

The genes are TRBV7-3 and TRBJ2-1, with no clear D. With the DNA end fitting TRBJ2-7 better, the J assignment may be wrong. The CDR3 covers 13 residues. CDR1 SGHTA and CDR2 FQGTGA come from the germline V gene. The CDR3 spells CASSLTYTSEQYF. The CDR3 nucleotides are TGTGCCAGCAGCTTAACGTATACAAGTGAGCAGTACTTC.

This clonotype came up many times. J is TRBJ1-5 and V is TRBV25-1; perhaps TRBD1 as D (5 bases). This CDR3 contains 14 residues. V was cut by 3 bases and J by 7 bases, with 13 bases left in between. The germline V gene has CDR1 MGHDK and CDR2 SYGVNS. CDR3 sequence reads: CASSDTGAAQPQHF. CDR3 DNA: TGTGCCAGCAGTGATACAGGCGCTGCCCAGCCCCAGCATTTT.

This clonotype was seen more than once but under ten times. One end of the junction does not line up with germline, which may come from a read error. This chain connects TRBV3-1 to TRBJ2-7; no clear D. Germline V gene data show CDR1 as LGHDT and CDR2 as YNNKEL (reference sequence). CDR3 size: 14 residues. In DNA, the CDR3 is TGTGCCAGCAGTCAAGAGGTAGGGTACCACGAGCAGTACTTC. It codes for CASSQEVGYHEQYF.

J is TRBJ2-7 and V is TRBV20-1; tentatively, D is TRBD1 (5 bases). Between the trimmed V and J ends, which lost 3 bases and 1 base, there was a span of 19 bases. CDR3 length equals 16 residues. The germline V gene has CDR1 DFQATT and CDR2 SNEGSKA (reference sequence). The CDR3 is CSASLFGVAGSYEQYF. The DNA for the CDR3 is TGCAGTGCTAGTCTATTTGGTGTGGCAGGGTCCTACGAGCAGTACTTC.

The chain links TRBV9 to TRBJ2-7; no firm D call. V lost 0 bases and J 7 bases, leaving 14 bases between the germline ends. The CDR3 has 14 amino acids. Germline V gives CDR1 SGDLS, CDR2 YYNGEE. The CDR3 region is CASSVGRARDEQYF. Here the CDR3 DNA reads TGTGCCAGCAGCGTAGGTAGGGCCCGTGATGAGCAGTACTTC. Using reference TRBV9 and TRBJ2-7 for the parts outside the CDR3, the full variable domain is DSGVTQTPKHLITATGQRVTLRCSPRSGDLSVYWYQQSLDQGLQFLIQYYNGEERAKGNILERFSAQQFPDLHSELNLSSLELGDSALYFCASSVGRARDEQYFGPGTRLTVT.

The rearrangement joins TRBV18 to TRBJ2-7; 7 bases align to TRBD1. Germline V gene data show CDR1 as KGHSH and CDR2 as LQKENI. V shed 1 base, J shed 0 bases, and the junction held 6 bases outside the gene matches. The CDR3 is 16 residues long. The CDR3 DNA follows: TGTGCCAGCTCACCACAGGGGGCCAACGGCTCCTACGAGCAGTACTTC. Protein sequence: CASSPQGANGSYEQYF.

V gene TRBV4-3 combines with J gene TRBJ1-6, with 8 bases matching TRBD1. Germline assignment: CDR1 LGHNA and CDR2 YSLEER. The CDR3 is 18 amino acids. J lost 5 bases, V lost 0 bases, and 9 bases had no gene match. In nucleotides, the CDR3 is TGCGCCAGCAGCCAAGATAGGGCAGGGGGACAGGATAATTCACCCCTCCACTTT. Translating it yields CASSQDRAGGQDNSPLHF.

The V and J genes are TRBV20-1 and TRBJ2-7; the match to TRBD2 covers 7 bases. In germline, CDR1 is DFQATT, CDR2 SNEGSKA (reference sequence). CDR3 size: 17 residues. V lost 3 bases, J lost 2 bases, and 16 bases stayed unmatched. CDR3 nucleotide sequence: TGCAGTGCTAGCGCCTGGGGAGGCAGGGAGGGCACCTACGAGCAGTACTTC. Translating gives CSASAWGGREGTYEQYF.

As to this clonotype: A single base separates this from a much larger clone, so it may be a read error. The chain is built from TRBV29-1 and TRBJ2-1; D gene ambiguous. The J call is in doubt because the DNA end fits TRBJ2-7 better. Germline CDR1 is SQVTM and CDR2 is ANQGSEA. The CDR3 is 13 amino acids. The CDR3 sequence is CSGEGFSYNEQYF. CDR3 DNA: TGCAGCGGTGAAGGGTTTTCCTACAATGAGCAGTACTTC.

The rearrangement joins TRBV5-5 to TRBJ2-5; 9 bases line up with TRBD1. CDR3 length equals 16 residues. CDR1 is SGHKS, CDR2 YYEKEE, per germline (reference sequence). Trimming cost V 5 bases and J 5 bases; bases outside gene matches: 13. The CDR3 protein is CASSRQHRGLGETQYF. The CDR3 DNA sequence: TGTGCCAGCAGTCGACAACACAGGGGGCTTGGGGAGACCCAGTACTTC.

V and J are TRBV12-3 or TRBV12-4 and TRBJ2-3; 9 nucleotides align to TRBD2. The length of the CDR3 is 15 residues. The junction had 7 bases not matched to a gene; V was cut back by 5 bases and J by 4 bases. CDR3: CASSLGRGGADTQYF. The DNA for the CDR3 is TGTGCCAGCAGTCTGGGGCGGGGGGGGGCAGATACGCAGTATTTT.

The chain recombines TRBV29-1 with TRBJ2-4; 11 bases match TRBD1. Germline trimming cut 6 bases from V and 13 bases from J; bases unmatched to any gene: 23. This CDR3 has 17 amino acids. The germline V gene encodes CDR1 SQVTM and CDR2 ANQGSEA. The CDR3, as DNA: TGCAGCGTCACGAAAAGGCCGGGACAGGGGGGAATAAATGAGCAGTACTTC. Protein: CSVTKRPGQGGINEQYF.

With respect to this clonotype: Sequence at one end of the junction differs from germline and may be a read error. The rearrangement links TRBV5-1 to TRBJ2-3, with D perhaps matching TRBD1 (7 bases). CDR3 length: 16 amino acids. Germline V gives CDR1 SGHRS, CDR2 YFSETQ. The CDR3 spells CASSLGPQGPGDAQYF. CDR3 bases: TGCGCCAGCAGCTTGGGCCCACAGGGGCCGGGAGATGCGCAGTATTTT. Full variable domain (outside the CDR3, taken from reference TRBV5-1 and TRBJ2-3): KAGVTQTPRYLIKTRGQQVTLSCSPISGHRSVSWYQQTPGQGLQFLFEYFSETQRNKGNFPGRFSGRQFSNSRSEMNVSTLELGDSALYLCASSLGPQGPGDAQYFGPGTRLTVL.

This clonotype was found a few times. This chain joins TRBV5-1 and TRBJ1-6; D is unresolved. Germline V gene sequence: CDR1 SGHRS, CDR2 YFSETQ. CDR3 length: 16 amino acids. Trimming left V 6 bases short and J 0 bases short, with 13 bases between. CDR3 coding DNA: TGCGCCAGCAAAACCGCGGAAGGCTCCTATAATTCACCCCTCCACTTT. Protein product: CASKTAEGSYNSPLHF.